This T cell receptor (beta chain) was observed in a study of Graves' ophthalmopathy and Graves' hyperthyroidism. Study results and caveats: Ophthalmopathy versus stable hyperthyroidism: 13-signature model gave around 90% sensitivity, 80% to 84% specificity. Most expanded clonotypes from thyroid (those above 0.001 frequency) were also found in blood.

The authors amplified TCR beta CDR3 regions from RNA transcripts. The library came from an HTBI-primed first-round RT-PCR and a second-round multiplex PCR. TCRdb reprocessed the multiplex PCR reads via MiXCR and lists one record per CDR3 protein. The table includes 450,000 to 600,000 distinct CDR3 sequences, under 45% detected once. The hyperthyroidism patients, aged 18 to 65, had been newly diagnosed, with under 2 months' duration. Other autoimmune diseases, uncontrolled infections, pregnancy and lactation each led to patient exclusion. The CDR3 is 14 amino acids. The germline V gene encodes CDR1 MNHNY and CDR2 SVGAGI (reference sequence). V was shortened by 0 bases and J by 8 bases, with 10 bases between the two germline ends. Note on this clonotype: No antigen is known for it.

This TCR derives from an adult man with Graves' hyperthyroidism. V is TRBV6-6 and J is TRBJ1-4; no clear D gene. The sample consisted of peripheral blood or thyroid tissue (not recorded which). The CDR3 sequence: CASSYSGEREKLFF. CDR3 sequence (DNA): TGTGCCAGCAGTTACTCCGGGGAGAGGGAAAAACTGTTTTTT.